The next 25 T cell receptor beta chains were all read from a single sample in a study of cytomegalovirus exposure and HLA in healthy donors. Data came from immunoSEQ multiplex PCR; TCRdb stores just in-frame clones and leaves some out. The profile covers 85,000 to 130,000 clones, with about 85% appearing a single time and about 1.8% taken by the ten largest. Sequencing was performed on PBMCs. These TCRs come from a woman aged 18 to 35 in good health and CMV-seropositive.

The rearrangement joins TRBV6-5 to TRBJ2-7, with a tentative D call TRBD2 (7 bases). The V gene lost 2 bases and the J gene lost 2 bases, with 10 bases spanning the gap. Per the germline V gene, CDR1 is MNHEY and CDR2 is SVGAGI. The CDR3 consists of 14 residues. CDR3 loop: CASSYGRGAYEQYF. CDR3 DNA sequence: TGTGCCAGCAGTTACGGGAGGGGGGCCTACGAGCAGTACTTC.

This clone has a handful of counts. The V and J genes are TRBV12-2 and TRBJ2-5; TRBD2, the D gene given by the table, was not confirmed from the DNA. TRBV12-2 is marked as a pseudogene. The CDR3 length is 13 residues. CDR3 in amino acids: CASRLWGGETQYF. The CDR3 nucleotides are TGTGCAAGTCGCCTATGGGGGGGAGAGACCCAGTACTTC.

The chain is built from TRBV10-3 and TRBJ2-5; 8 nucleotides match TRBD2. This CDR3 is 16 amino acids long. CDR1 is ENHRY, CDR2 SYGVKD, per germline. J was trimmed by 0 bases and V by 0 bases; bases with no gene match: 3. CDR3 nucleotide sequence: TGTGCCATCAGTGAGTCTGGGCGGGGGGACCAAGAGACCCAGTACTTC. The encoded protein is CAISESGRGDQETQYF.

The gene calls are TRBV10-2 and TRBJ2-3, with 8 bases that match TRBD1. The CDR3 runs to 14 residues. Germline-derived CDR1 and CDR2 are WSHSY and SAAADI. V trimming: 4 bases; J trimming: 2 bases; junction bases outside the gene matches: 2. As DNA, the CDR3 is TGCGCCAGCAGTGGACAGGGGATCACAGATACGCAGTATTTT. Protein product: CASSGQGITDTQYF.

The rearrangement joins TRBV6-5 to TRBJ2-7; 9 nucleotides match TRBD1. The ends lost 7 bases at V and 2 bases at J; junction bases unmatched: 3. The CDR3 totals 13 residues. CDR1 is MNHEY, CDR2 SVGAGI, per germline. The CDR3 loop is CASTWTGAYEQYF. The CDR3 DNA follows: TGTGCCAGCACCTGGACAGGGGCCTACGAGCAGTACTTC.

The CDR3: CASSLQNEQFF. The CDR3 nucleotides are TGTGCCAGCAGCTTACAAAATGAGCAGTTCTTC. The chain combines TRBV7-6 with TRBJ2-1; no clear D. The CDR3 sequence is 11 residues long. Germline CDR1 and CDR2: SGHVS and FNYEAQ. The V gene lost 2 bases and the J gene lost 7 bases, with 3 bases spanning the gap.

The chain employs TRBV18 and TRBJ2-1, with 8 bases that match TRBD1. Germline V gene sequence: CDR1 KGHSH, CDR2 LQKENI. V dropped 6 bases and J dropped 1; count of bases not matched to a gene: 5. CDR3 length: 15 residues. The DNA for the CDR3 is TGTGCCAGCTCGCCGACAGGGGAATCCTACAATGAGCAGTTCTTC. Its protein product is CASSPTGESYNEQFF.

The chain has TRBV13 and TRBJ2-3; D unclear. This CDR3 comprises 15 residues. V lost 1 base and J lost 2, with 10 bases in between. CDR1 is PRHDT, CDR2 FYEKMQ, per germline (reference sequence). The CDR3 region is CASSLEGENTDTQYF. CDR3 in DNA: TGTGCCAGCAGCTTAGAAGGAGAGAACACAGATACGCAGTATTTT.

The chain joins TRBV27 to TRBJ2-7, with no clear D. V lost 3 bases and J 3 bases, leaving 9 bases between the germline ends. CDR3 length: 13 residues. Germline lookup yields CDR1 MNHEY and CDR2 SMNVEV (reference sequence). The DNA for the CDR3 is TGTGCCAGCAGTTTCGGTCAGGACTACGAGCAGTACTTC. This codes for CASSFGQDYEQYF.

The genes are TRBV5-8 and TRBJ2-5; 9 bases are a match to TRBD2. This CDR3 has 18 residues. Germline V gene data show CDR1 as SGHTS and CDR2 as YDEGEE. J was trimmed by 2 bases and V by 4 bases; bases with no gene match: 15. CDR3 DNA: TGTGCCAGCAGCCCCGGGGATTTTAGCGGGGGCCGACAAGAGACCCAGTACTTC. Translating gives CASSPGDFSGGRQETQYF. Full variable domain (rest looked up from reference TRBV5-8 and TRBJ2-5): EAGVTQSPTHLIKTRGQQATLRCSPISGHTSVYWYQQALGLGLQFLLWYDEGEERNRGNFPPRFSGRQFPNYSSELNVNALELEDSALYLCASSPGDFSGGRQETQYFGPGTRLLVL.

The gene calls are TRBV28 and TRBJ1-1; D uncertain. Looked up from germline, CDR1 is MDHEN and CDR2 is SYDVKM. Trimming took off 2 bases at V and 2 bases at J, with 15 bases between the two ends. CDR3 size: 16 residues. CDR3 protein: CASSLAGVYLNTEAFF. CDR3 in DNA: TGTGCCAGCAGTTTAGCAGGTGTTTATCTAAACACTGAAGCTTTCTTT.

With respect to this clone: The sample holds other DNA sequences that translate to the same CDR3. The V and J genes are TRBV19 and TRBJ1-2, with D uncertain. V was shortened by 3 bases and J by 8 bases, with 7 bases between the two germline ends. Germline CDR1 is LNHDA and CDR2 is SQIVND (reference sequence). This CDR3 is 11 amino acids long. This CDR3 is CASSIGGGYTF. Written as DNA, the CDR3 is TGTGCCAGTAGTATTGGAGGAGGCTACACCTTC.

J is TRBJ2-3 and V is TRBV15; a weak D match, TRBD2 (6 bases). There are 16 residues in the CDR3. Germline V gives CDR1 LNHNV, CDR2 YYDKDF (reference sequence). V was cut by 1 base and J by 2 bases, with 13 bases left in between. The CDR3 region is CATSRGGAGHTDTQYF. The CDR3 DNA is TGTGCCACCAGCAGAGGGGGAGCGGGCCACACAGATACGCAGTATTTT.

This clone occurred once. V gene TRBV6-1 combines with J gene TRBJ1-4; a possible D gene is TRBD1 (5 bases). CDR1 and CDR2 from the germline V gene are MNHNS and SASEGT. The CDR3 extends over 13 amino acids. Trimming stripped 4 bases from V and 7 bases from J, with 10 bases between. The DNA for the CDR3 is TGTGCCAGCAGTGGCACAGGAGCTGAAAAACTGTTTTTT. This sequence encodes CASSGTGAEKLFF.

This clone was observed once. The rearrangement uses TRBV28 and TRBJ1-5, with 11 bases identical to TRBD1. This CDR3 is built from 16 residues. Germline lookup yields CDR1 MDHEN and CDR2 SYDVKM. Unmatched junction bases numbered 8, after V lost 5 bases and J lost 5 bases. CDR3 DNA: TGTGCCAGCAGTACGATACCGGGACAGGGGGATCAGCCCCAGCATTTT. It encodes CASSTIPGQGDQPQHF.

J is TRBJ1-3 and V is TRBV7-9; TRBD1 matches at 9 bases. V dropped 5 bases and J dropped 0; count of bases not matched to a gene: 8. Per germline, CDR1 SEHNR and CDR2 FQNEAQ (reference sequence). This CDR3 spans 17 amino acids. CDR3 protein: CASSGGTGSPSGNTIYF. The CDR3 DNA is TGTGCCAGCAGCGGAGGGACAGGGAGTCCCTCTGGAAACACCATATATTTT.

The rearrangement uses TRBV13 and TRBJ2-1, with D possibly TRBD1 on 6 matching bases. V was trimmed by 4 bases and J by 5 bases, leaving 9 bases between them. This CDR3 region has 13 residues. Germline CDR1 PRHDT, CDR2 FYEKMQ (reference sequence). The CDR3 DNA reads as TGTGCCAGCAGCTATCAGGGGAACAATGAGCAGTTCTTC. Amino acids: CASSYQGNNEQFF.

The chain joins TRBV2 to TRBJ1-2; TRBD1 might be the D (6 bases). CDR3 length: 14 amino acids. V was shortened by 2 bases and J by 2 bases, with 9 bases between the two germline ends. The germline CDR1 and CDR2 sequences are SNHLY and FYNNEI. The CDR3 nucleotides are TGTGCCAGCAGTGAAACAGGGCTCAACTATGGCTACACCTTC. This sequence encodes CASSETGLNYGYTF.

The chain couples TRBV7-9 to TRBJ1-1; 8 positions agree with TRBD1. The CDR3 covers 13 residues. Germline CDR1 SEHNR, CDR2 FQNEAQ (reference sequence). J gave up 10 bases and V 3 bases, and 7 bases lay outside the gene matches. In nucleotides, the CDR3 is TGTGCCAGCAGCTTCGAAGGACAGGGAGTAGCTTTCTTT. The encoded protein is CASSFEGQGVAFF.

V is TRBV18 and J is TRBJ1-4; D gene ambiguous. V lost 3 bases to trimming and J lost 4 bases, with 9 bases between them. This CDR3 region has 14 residues. Germline values: CDR1 KGHSH, CDR2 LQKENI. CDR3 loop: CASSPPGDNEKLFF. CDR3 nucleotides: TGTGCCAGCTCACCGCCCGGTGATAATGAAAAACTGTTTTTT.

The V and J genes are TRBV27 and TRBJ1-2; 8 positions agree with TRBD1. J lost 4 bases, V lost 6 bases, and 13 bases had no gene match. This CDR3 comprises 16 residues. Germline CDR1 reads MNHEY; CDR2 reads SMNVEV (reference sequence). The DNA for the CDR3 is TGTGCCAGCAGGGGGGAGGGACAGGCGAGCCCCTATGGCTACACCTTC. Translated: CASRGEGQASPYGYTF.

The chain combines TRBV2 with TRBJ2-5; no firm D call. The CDR3 is 14 residues long. V gave up 6 bases and J gave up 1 base, with 12 bases separating them. Germline V CDR1 and CDR2: SNHLY, FYNNEI. The CDR3 region has the DNA TGTGCCAGCAGCCTGACATATTTCCAAGAGACCCAGTACTTC. Protein product: CASSLTYFQETQYF. The complete variable domain, with remaining parts taken from reference TRBV2 and TRBJ2-5, reads EPEVTQTPSHQVTQMGQEVILRCVPISNHLYFYWYRQILGQKVEFLVSFYNNEISEKSEIFDDQFSVERPDGSNFTLKIRSTKLEDSAMYFCASSLTYFQETQYFGPGTRLLVL.

This chain links TRBV4-1 with TRBJ1-3; 10 nucleotides align to TRBD1. J was trimmed by 0 bases and V by 1 base; bases with no gene match: 6. The V gene's germline CDR1 is MGHRA and CDR2 YSYEKL. The CDR3 sequence is 18 residues long. CDR3 residues: CASSQGGTGALSGNTIYF. CDR3 sequence (DNA): TGCGCCAGCAGCCAAGGAGGGACAGGGGCACTCTCTGGAAACACCATATATTTT.

The V and J genes are TRBV6-5 and TRBJ1-5; D perhaps matches TRBD1 (6 bases). The germline V gene has CDR1 MNHEY and CDR2 SVGAGI. V lost 5 bases and J lost 7, with 15 bases in between. This CDR3 is 14 amino acids long. The chain's CDR3 is CASSQGGGGQPQHF. The DNA for the CDR3 is TGTGCCAGCAGTCAGGGAGGGGGAGGACAGCCCCAGCATTTT.

This rearrangement joins TRBV14 to TRBJ2-2; 9 bases map to TRBD1. Germline assignment: CDR1 SGHDN and CDR2 FVKESK. There are 16 residues in the CDR3. Unmatched junction bases numbered 9, after V lost 4 bases and J lost 6 bases. The CDR3 protein is CASSRAGTGSPGELFF. The CDR3, as DNA: TGTGCCAGCAGCCGAGCCGGGACAGGGTCCCCCGGGGAGCTGTTTTTT.